The 27 T cell receptor beta chains listed next were all sequenced from one sample in a study of PD-L1 blockade in urothelial cancer (dated by TCRdb to the late 2010s). Library method: the immunoSEQ multiplex PCR assay. TCRdb limited this immuneACCESS table to in-frame rearrangements with V and J called. A share of clones is missing; checked studies link under half to unresolved V genes, and the rest is unexplained. This sample has more than 60,000 clones in its table, and around nine tenths of those were observed once. The ten top clones hold about 11% of the sample. The time point label, as the study defines it: peripheral blood 6 weeks after treatment start. The specimen was PBMCs, collected around atezolizumab (anti-PD-L1) treatment. The origin of the receptors is a man aged 55 to 69 with urothelial cancer.

The V gene is TRBV2, the J gene TRBJ2-3, with 7 bases matching TRBD2. J lost 3 bases, V lost 4 bases, and 4 bases had no gene match. This CDR3 contains 14 residues. Looked up from germline, CDR1 is SNHLY and CDR2 is FYNNEI. DNA of the CDR3: TGTGCCAGCAGTGCTACGGGGGGTACAGATACGCAGTATTTT. Amino acids: CASSATGGTDTQYF. Full variable domain (remainder filled in from reference TRBV2 and TRBJ2-3): EPEVTQTPSHQVTQMGQEVILRCVPISNHLYFYWYRQILGQKVEFLVSFYNNEISEKSEIFDDQFSVERPDGSNFTLKIRSTKLEDSAMYFCASSATGGTDTQYFGPGTRLTVL.

V gene TRBV12-2 combines with J gene TRBJ2-2; TRBD2, the table's D call, was not compared with the DNA. TRBV12-2 is a listed pseudogene. There are 17 residues in the CDR3. CDR3 nucleotides: TGTGCAAGTCGCTTAGAGAGGCCCTCTCCATCCACCGGGGAGCTGTTTTTT. Its translation is CASRLERPSPSTGELFF.

J is TRBJ2-1 and V is TRBV7-9; TRBD2 aligns across 9 bases. Germline lookup yields CDR1 SEHNR and CDR2 FQNEAQ (reference sequence). CDR3 size: 16 residues. V lost 5 bases and J lost 3; bases outside the gene matches: 8. CDR3 in DNA: TGTGCCAGCAGCAGCGTAGCGGGGGTGAGCTACAATGAGCAGTTCTTC. Its protein product is CASSSVAGVSYNEQFF.

The V call is TRBV4-1, the J call TRBJ2-7; maybe TRBD1 (7 bases). The CDR3 covers 15 residues. With 3 bases removed from V and 1 base from J, the gap between germline ends came to 13 bases. The V gene's germline CDR1 is MGHRA and CDR2 YSYEKL. The CDR3 DNA is TGCGCCAGCAGCCAGAAGTCAGGGGGGTCCTACGAGCAGTACTTC. Encoded protein: CASSQKSGGSYEQYF.

The rearrangement joins TRBV11-3 to TRBJ2-7; weak D call: TRBD1 (7 bases). The germline V gene encodes CDR1 SGHNT and CDR2 YENEEA. Between the trimmed V and J ends, which lost 6 bases and 2 bases, there was a span of 23 bases. This CDR3 spans 17 amino acids. The DNA of the CDR3 is TGTGCCAGCAGACGACAGAATCAGGGGGGATTCACCTACGAGCAGTACTTC. It is translated as CASRRQNQGGFTYEQYF.

The chain has TRBV5-1 and TRBJ2-7, with D possibly TRBD1 on 6 matching bases. Per germline, CDR1 SGHRS and CDR2 YFSETQ. This CDR3 is 14 amino acids long. The ends were cut back, 4 bases at V and 0 bases at J, with 11 bases in the middle. The CDR3 spells CASSIGQRSYEQYF. DNA for the CDR3: TGCGCCAGCAGCATCGGACAGCGCTCCTACGAGCAGTACTTC.

This chain joins TRBV28 and TRBJ2-1; 11 nucleotides line up with TRBD2. Trimming at V came to 5 bases and at J to 7 bases, leaving 13 bases not matched to a gene. Germline V gene sequence: CDR1 MDHEN, CDR2 SYDVKM. This CDR3 has 17 residues. This CDR3 reads CASSGQGTSGIVNEQFF. In DNA, the CDR3 is TGTGCCAGCAGTGGACAGGGGACTAGCGGAATAGTAAATGAGCAGTTCTTC.

Only one count was recorded for this clone. V and J are TRBV25-1 and TRBJ2-1, with 9 bases matching TRBD1. The CDR3 is 16 residues long. Germline CDR1 reads MGHDK; CDR2 reads SYGVNS. Trimming at V came to 4 bases and at J to 3 bases, leaving 7 bases not matched to a gene. DNA of the CDR3: TGTGCCAGCAGTGCACTGGGACAGGGTAACTACAATGAGCAGTTCTTC. The encoded protein is CASSALGQGNYNEQFF.

This clone appeared once. The chain uses TRBV7-3 and TRBJ1-1; D unclear. CDR3 size: 13 residues. With 5 bases removed from V and 1 base from J, the gap between germline ends came to 8 bases. Germline V gives CDR1 SGHTA, CDR2 FQGTGA. CDR3 bases: TGTGCCAGCAGCCTACGGGAGAACACTGAAGCTTTCTTT. As protein: CASSLRENTEAFF. The whole variable domain, filled in from reference TRBV7-3 and TRBJ1-1, reads GAGVSQTPSNKVTEKGKYVELRCDPISGHTALYWYRQSLGQGPEFLIYFQGTGAADDSGLPNDRFFAVRPEGSVSTLKIQRTERGDSAVYLCASSLRENTEAFFGQGTRLTVV.

J is TRBJ2-5 and V is TRBV4-2, with 12 nucleotides matching TRBD1. Germline V lookup: CDR1 LGHNA, CDR2 YNFKEQ. This CDR3 has 14 residues. V was clipped by 4 bases and J by 5 bases; unmatched bases: 2. CDR3 DNA sequence: TGTGCCAGCAGCCGGGACAGGGGGCGGGAGACCCAGTACTTC. Amino acids: CASSRDRGRETQYF.

The chain combines TRBV5-4 with TRBJ2-1; D may be TRBD1 (5 bases). The V end lost 0 bases, the J end lost 5 bases, and 15 bases lay between the germline ends. This CDR3 comprises 16 residues. CDR1 is SGHNT, CDR2 YYREEE, per germline (reference sequence). The CDR3 coding sequence is TGTGCCAGCAGCTTGGGTTTGAGACAGCCACACAATGAGCAGTTCTTC. Protein: CASSLGLRQPHNEQFF.

This chain joins TRBV5-1 and TRBJ2-7, with a tentative D call TRBD2 (6 bases). The CDR3 length is 17 residues. Trimming took off 0 bases at V and 1 base at J, with 17 bases between the two ends. Germline-derived CDR1 and CDR2 are SGHRS and YFSETQ. The CDR3 spells CASSLELASDISYEQYF. CDR3 coding DNA: TGCGCCAGCAGCTTGGAATTGGCTAGCGATATTTCCTACGAGCAGTACTTC.

The chain carries TRBV5-4 and TRBJ1-2; 9 bases match TRBD1. Germline values: CDR1 SGHNT, CDR2 YYREEE (reference sequence). V lost 4 bases to trimming and J lost 1 base; unmatched junction nucleotides: 5. The CDR3 has 15 amino acids. CDR3 protein: CASSPTGGLNYGYTF. In nucleotides, the CDR3 is TGTGCCAGCAGCCCCACAGGGGGCCTTAACTATGGCTACACCTTC.

J is TRBJ2-2 and V is TRBV10-3; TRBD2 matches at 9 bases. Trimming removed 5 bases from V and 0 bases from J; junction bases left unmatched: 4. CDR1 ENHRY and CDR2 SYGVKD come from the germline V gene. CDR3 length: 16 residues. The CDR3 spells CAISFGLATNTGELFF. The CDR3 DNA reads TGTGCCATCAGTTTCGGACTAGCGACGAACACCGGGGAGCTGTTTTTT.

The chain is built from TRBV5-1 and TRBJ2-5; D is possibly TRBD2 (5 bases). CDR1 is SGHRS and CDR2 is YFSETQ in the germline V gene. With 4 bases removed from V and 5 bases from J, the gap between germline ends came to 15 bases. This CDR3 has 14 amino acids. The CDR3 DNA sequence: TGCGCCAGCAGCCCAGGACTGGGGTGGGAGACCCAGTACTTC. Its translation is CASSPGLGWETQYF.

The chain couples TRBV27 to TRBJ2-5, with TRBD1 matching over 7 bases. The J segment lost 5 bases and the V segment lost 7 bases, leaving 10 bases of the junction unmatched. The CDR3 is 14 residues long. Germline-derived CDR1 and CDR2 are MNHEY and SMNVEV (reference sequence). CDR3 protein: CASKPADRVETQYF. The CDR3, as DNA: TGTGCCAGCAAACCAGCCGACAGGGTGGAGACCCAGTACTTC.

The V gene is TRBV27, the J gene TRBJ2-1, with 15 bases aligning to TRBD2. The germline V gene has CDR1 MNHEY and CDR2 SMNVEV (reference sequence). The junction had 6 bases not matched to a gene; V was cut back by 11 bases and J by 4 bases. The CDR3 spans 15 residues. The CDR3 sequence is CACGLAGGPYNEQFF. CDR3 coding DNA: TGTGCCTGCGGACTAGCGGGAGGGCCTTACAATGAGCAGTTCTTC.

The chain couples TRBV6-1 to TRBJ1-1, with D tentatively TRBD1 (6 bases). The CDR3 is 14 residues long. Between the trimmed V and J ends, which lost 6 bases and 1 base, there was a span of 12 bases. Germline V CDR1 and CDR2: MNHNS, SASEGT. The CDR3 nucleotides read TGTGCCAGCAGGGGGGACAACTCGAACACTGAAGCTTTCTTT. The encoded protein is CASRGDNSNTEAFF.

The chain combines TRBV10-1 with TRBJ2-7; D gene ambiguous. This CDR3 contains 15 residues. The V and J ends lost 3 bases and 2 bases respectively, with 14 bases between them. CDR1 and CDR2 from the germline V gene are WNHNN and SYGVQD (reference sequence). The DNA for the CDR3 is TGCGCCAGCAGTGACTTTCCCCGGAGCCCCTACGAGCAGTACTTC. Protein: CASSDFPRSPYEQYF.

The chain has TRBV19 and TRBJ1-4; D gene unclear. This CDR3 region has 14 residues. V dropped 5 bases and J dropped 2 bases, with 9 bases sitting between them. From germline, CDR1 is LNHDA and CDR2 SQIVND (reference sequence). CDR3 residues: CASSLTFTNEKLFF. CDR3 coding DNA: TGTGCCAGTAGTCTGACATTCACTAATGAAAAACTGTTTTTT.

This clone was seen a single time. V usage is TRBV28 and J usage is TRBJ2-1; TRBD1 agrees at 8 bases. Germline-derived CDR1 and CDR2 are MDHEN and SYDVKM. With 3 bases clipped from V and 6 bases from J, the junction kept 4 bases outside the gene matches. The CDR3 length is 14 residues. In nucleotides, the CDR3 is TGTGCCAGCAGTTTTGACAGGGGCGGCAATGAGCAGTTCTTC. Protein: CASSFDRGGNEQFF. The entire variable domain, with the rest obtained from reference TRBV28 and TRBJ2-1, is as follows: DVKVTQSSRYLVKRTGEKVFLECVQDMDHENMFWYRQDPGLGLRLIYFSYDVKMKEKGDIPEGYSVSREKKERFSLILESASTNQTSMYLCASSFDRGGNEQFFGPGTRLTVL.

The chain is built from TRBV2 and TRBJ1-6; 7 bases fit TRBD1. The ends lost 6 bases at V and 2 bases at J; junction bases unmatched: 1. This CDR3 is 14 amino acids long. Germline V gene sequence: CDR1 SNHLY, CDR2 FYNNEI. CDR3 residues: CASRQGTYNSPLHF. The CDR3 DNA is TGTGCCAGCAGACAGGGGACCTATAATTCACCCCTCCACTTT.

This chain connects TRBV10-3 to TRBJ1-1; D remains unclear. The CDR3 has 14 amino acids. V shed 8 bases and J shed 5 bases, with 18 bases lying between them. Germline lookup yields CDR1 ENHRY and CDR2 SYGVKD. The CDR3 loop is CAIGQQARGTEAFF. The CDR3, as DNA: TGTGCCATCGGTCAGCAGGCCCGGGGAACTGAAGCTTTCTTT.

This sequence joins TRBV2 and TRBJ2-1, with D possibly matching TRBD2 (5 bases). V was trimmed by 7 bases and J by 5 bases, leaving 6 bases between them. Per germline, CDR1 SNHLY and CDR2 FYNNEI. CDR3 length: 11 residues. CDR3 nucleotides: TGTGCCAGCACGGGGAACAATGAGCAGTTCTTC. It specifies CASTGNNEQFF.

The V and J genes are TRBV10-1 and TRBJ2-5; 10 nucleotides align to TRBD1. Trimming took 5 bases from V and 4 from J; bases not matched to a gene: 4. The germline V gene encodes CDR1 WNHNN and CDR2 SYGVQD (reference sequence). There are 14 residues in the CDR3. The chain's CDR3 is CASSRDRGRETQYF. The CDR3 DNA is TGCGCCAGCAGTCGGGACAGGGGTCGAGAGACCCAGTACTTC.

The chain is built from TRBV6-5 and TRBJ2-3; 11 bases match TRBD1. V lost 0 bases and J lost 4; bases outside the gene matches: 3. Germline CDR1 is MNHEY and CDR2 is SVGAGI. The CDR3 length is 16 residues. DNA of the CDR3: TGTGCCAGCAGTTACTCGAGGGGACAGGGGGCAGATACGCAGTATTTT. Its protein is CASSYSRGQGADTQYF.

The chain combines TRBV19 with TRBJ2-3; 8 bases are shared with TRBD2. CDR1 and CDR2 from the germline V gene are LNHDA and SQIVND (reference sequence). V shed 2 bases and J 3 bases; nucleotides not matched to a gene: 10. CDR3 length equals 17 residues. CDR3 residues: CASSIWEAGEKTDTQYF. DNA for the CDR3: TGTGCCAGTAGTATATGGGAAGCGGGAGAGAAAACAGATACGCAGTATTTT. The variable domain in full, with the rest retrieved from reference TRBV19 and TRBJ2-3, is DGGITQSPKYLFRKEGQNVTLSCEQNLNHDAMYWYRQDPGQGLRLIYYSQIVNDFQKGDIAEGYSVSREKKESFPLTVTSAQKNPTAFYLCASSIWEAGEKTDTQYFGPGTRLTVL.